The rows below give T cell receptor beta chains drawn from one sample of a study of blood T cell repertoires in COVID-19. The table came from immunoSEQ multiplex PCR; TCRdb's copy has only in-frame clones and leaves some out. This sample has about 170,000 clones, with around nine tenths found just once. Sequences were obtained from peripheral blood. These receptors all stem from a woman of 80 years or more with COVID-19, enrolled during active disease. Both conserved end residues are part of each CDR3. D genes are given only for firm matches. Some rows have no size entry. The others give once, few or many, or a class for an expanded clone.

V gene: TRBV7-8
clone size: .
J gene: TRBJ2-7
D gene: TRBD1
CDR3 DNA: TGTGCCAGCAGCAACGGACAGGGGGCCCTATACGAGCAGTACTTC
CDR3 protein: CASSNGQGALYEQYF

V gene: TRBV9
clone size: few
J gene: TRBJ2-2
D gene: TRBD1
CDR3 DNA: TGTGCCAGCAGCGTAGCACAGGGGGCTGTCGGGGAGCTGTTTTTT
CDR3 protein: CASSVAQGAVGELFF

V gene: TRBV3-1/TRBV3-2
clone size: once
J gene: TRBJ1-5
D gene: TRBD1
CDR3 DNA: TGTGCCAGCAGCCTTGGGACAGGGGGGAATCAGCCCCAGCATTTT
CDR3 protein: CASSLGTGGNQPQHF

V gene: TRBV6-1
clone size: .
J gene: TRBJ2-7
D gene: .
CDR3 DNA: TGTGCCAGCAGTGAAAGTGACAGCTACGAGCAGTACTTC
CDR3 protein: CASSESDSYEQYF

V gene: TRBV5-1
clone size: once
J gene: TRBJ2-5
D gene: .
CDR3 DNA: TGCGCCAGCAGCACAGGACTAATTCAAGAGACCCAGTACTTC
CDR3 protein: CASSTGLIQETQYF

V gene: TRBV5-1
clone size: .
J gene: TRBJ2-7
D gene: TRBD2
CDR3 DNA: TGCGCCAGCAGCCCAGGGAGGGTAGCGGGGTTCTCCTACGAGCAGTACTTC
CDR3 protein: CASSPGRVAGFSYEQYF

V gene: TRBV5-4
clone size: once
J gene: TRBJ2-3
D gene: .
CDR3 DNA: TGTGCCAGCAGCTCCAGACTAGTAACAGATACGCAGTATTTT
CDR3 protein: CASSSRLVTDTQYF

V gene: TRBV18
clone size: .
J gene: TRBJ1-2
D gene: TRBD1
CDR3 DNA: TGTGCCAGCTCACCTCAGATGGGGACAGGAGAGGACTACACCTTC
CDR3 protein: CASSPQMGTGEDYTF

V gene: TRBV13
clone size: .
J gene: TRBJ1-4
D gene: .
CDR3 DNA: TGTGCCAGCAGCTCCCACGGGGTAGGGGAAAAACTGTTTTTT
CDR3 protein: CASSSHGVGEKLFF

V gene: TRBV19
clone size: .
J gene: TRBJ1-1
D gene: .
CDR3 DNA: TGTGCCAGTAGTATAGATCCAGGAAGCGCTTTCTTT
CDR3 protein: CASSIDPGSAFF

V gene: TRBV5-1
clone size: .
J gene: TRBJ1-2
D gene: TRBD1
CDR3 DNA: TGCGCCAGCAGCGCCACGACAGGGGATCGTGGCTACACCTTC
CDR3 protein: CASSATTGDRGYTF